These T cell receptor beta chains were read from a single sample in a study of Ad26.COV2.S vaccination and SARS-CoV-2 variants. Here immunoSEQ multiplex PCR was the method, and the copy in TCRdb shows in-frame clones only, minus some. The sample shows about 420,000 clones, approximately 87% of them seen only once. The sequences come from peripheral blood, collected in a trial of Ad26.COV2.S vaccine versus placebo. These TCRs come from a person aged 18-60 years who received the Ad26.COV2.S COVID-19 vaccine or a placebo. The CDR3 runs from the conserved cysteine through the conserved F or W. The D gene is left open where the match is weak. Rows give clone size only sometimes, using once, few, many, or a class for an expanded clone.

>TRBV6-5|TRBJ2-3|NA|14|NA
TGTGCCAGCAGCCAACAGGGTGTCCCAGATACGCAGTATTTT
CASSQQGVPDTQYF
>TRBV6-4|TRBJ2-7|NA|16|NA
TGTGCCAGCAGTGACTCGAGATGTCAGAATTTCTACGAGCAGTACTTC
CASSDSRCQNFYEQYF
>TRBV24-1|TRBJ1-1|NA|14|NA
TGTGCCACCAGTGATGCCCACGCGAACACTGAAGCTTTCTTT
CATSDAHANTEAFF
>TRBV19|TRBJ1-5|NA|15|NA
TGTGCCAGTACCTTTACTGGAGGTCACAGTCAGCCCCAGCATTTT
CASTFTGGHSQPQHF
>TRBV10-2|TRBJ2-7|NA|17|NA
TGCGCCAGCAGTGTCCCCCTCGAAGGGCGGGAAACCTACGAGCAGTACTTC
CASSVPLEGRETYEQYF
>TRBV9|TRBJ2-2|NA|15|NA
TGTGCCAGCAGCGTATTGGGGGGGCGTTCCGGGGAGCTGTTTTTT
CASSVLGGRSGELFF
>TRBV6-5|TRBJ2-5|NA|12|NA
TGTGCCAGCAGTCCATCCCTCGAGACCCAGTACTTC
CASSPSLETQYF
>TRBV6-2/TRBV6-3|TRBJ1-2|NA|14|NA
TGTGCCAGCAGTTACTCATCCGGGTACTATGGCTACACCTTC
CASSYSSGYYGYTF
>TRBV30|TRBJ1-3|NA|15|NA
TGTGCCTGGTCCCTCGCCGATTACTCTGGAAACACCATATATTTT
CAWSLADYSGNTIYF
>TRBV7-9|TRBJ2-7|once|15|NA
TGTGCCAGCAGCCCCGCAGAGGACATCTCCTACGAGCAGTACTTC
CASSPAEDISYEQYF
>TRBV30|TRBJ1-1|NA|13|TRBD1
TGTGCCTGGGGCCTACGACAGGGTCGCGAAGCTTTCTTT
CAWGLRQGREAFF
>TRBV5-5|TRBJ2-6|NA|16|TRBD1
TGTGCCAGCAGCGCGGACAGGGGGGCTGGGGCCAACGTCCTGACTTTC
CASSADRGAGANVLTF